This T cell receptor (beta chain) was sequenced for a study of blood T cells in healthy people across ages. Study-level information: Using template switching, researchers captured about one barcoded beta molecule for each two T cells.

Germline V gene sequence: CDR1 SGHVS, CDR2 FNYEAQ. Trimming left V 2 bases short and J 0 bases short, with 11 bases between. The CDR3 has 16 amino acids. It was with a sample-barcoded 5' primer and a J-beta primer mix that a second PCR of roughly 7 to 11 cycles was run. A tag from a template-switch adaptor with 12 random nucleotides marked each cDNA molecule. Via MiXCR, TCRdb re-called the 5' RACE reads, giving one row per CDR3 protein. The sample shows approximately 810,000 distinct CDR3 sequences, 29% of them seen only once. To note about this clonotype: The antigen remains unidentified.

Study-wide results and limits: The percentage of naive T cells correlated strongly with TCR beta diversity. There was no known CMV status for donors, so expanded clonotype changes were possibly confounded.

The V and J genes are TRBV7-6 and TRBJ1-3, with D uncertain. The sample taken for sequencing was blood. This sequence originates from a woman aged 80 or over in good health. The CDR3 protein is CASSLMEANSGNTIYF. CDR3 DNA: TGTGCCAGCAGCTTAATGGAGGCCAACTCTGGAAACACCATATATTTT.